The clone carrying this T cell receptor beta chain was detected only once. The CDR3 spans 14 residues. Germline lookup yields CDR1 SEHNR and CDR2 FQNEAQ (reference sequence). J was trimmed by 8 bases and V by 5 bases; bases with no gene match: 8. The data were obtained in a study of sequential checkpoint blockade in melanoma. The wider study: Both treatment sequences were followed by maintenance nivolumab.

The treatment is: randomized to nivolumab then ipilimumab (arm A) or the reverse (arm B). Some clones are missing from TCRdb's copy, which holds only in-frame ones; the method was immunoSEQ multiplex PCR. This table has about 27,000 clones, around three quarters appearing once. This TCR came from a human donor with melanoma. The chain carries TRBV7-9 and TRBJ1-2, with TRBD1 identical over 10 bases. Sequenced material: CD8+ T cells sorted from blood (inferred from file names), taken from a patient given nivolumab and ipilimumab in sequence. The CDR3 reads CASSPGTGVEGYTF. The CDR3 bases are TGTGCCAGCAGCCCCGGGACAGGGGTAGAAGGCTACACCTTC. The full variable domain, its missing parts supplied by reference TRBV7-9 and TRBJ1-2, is DTGVSQNPRHKITKRGQNVTFRCDPISEHNRLYWYRQTLGQGPEFLTYFQNEAQLEKSRLLSDRFSAERPKGSFSTLEIQRTEQGDSAMYLCASSPGTGVEGYTFGSGTRLTVV.